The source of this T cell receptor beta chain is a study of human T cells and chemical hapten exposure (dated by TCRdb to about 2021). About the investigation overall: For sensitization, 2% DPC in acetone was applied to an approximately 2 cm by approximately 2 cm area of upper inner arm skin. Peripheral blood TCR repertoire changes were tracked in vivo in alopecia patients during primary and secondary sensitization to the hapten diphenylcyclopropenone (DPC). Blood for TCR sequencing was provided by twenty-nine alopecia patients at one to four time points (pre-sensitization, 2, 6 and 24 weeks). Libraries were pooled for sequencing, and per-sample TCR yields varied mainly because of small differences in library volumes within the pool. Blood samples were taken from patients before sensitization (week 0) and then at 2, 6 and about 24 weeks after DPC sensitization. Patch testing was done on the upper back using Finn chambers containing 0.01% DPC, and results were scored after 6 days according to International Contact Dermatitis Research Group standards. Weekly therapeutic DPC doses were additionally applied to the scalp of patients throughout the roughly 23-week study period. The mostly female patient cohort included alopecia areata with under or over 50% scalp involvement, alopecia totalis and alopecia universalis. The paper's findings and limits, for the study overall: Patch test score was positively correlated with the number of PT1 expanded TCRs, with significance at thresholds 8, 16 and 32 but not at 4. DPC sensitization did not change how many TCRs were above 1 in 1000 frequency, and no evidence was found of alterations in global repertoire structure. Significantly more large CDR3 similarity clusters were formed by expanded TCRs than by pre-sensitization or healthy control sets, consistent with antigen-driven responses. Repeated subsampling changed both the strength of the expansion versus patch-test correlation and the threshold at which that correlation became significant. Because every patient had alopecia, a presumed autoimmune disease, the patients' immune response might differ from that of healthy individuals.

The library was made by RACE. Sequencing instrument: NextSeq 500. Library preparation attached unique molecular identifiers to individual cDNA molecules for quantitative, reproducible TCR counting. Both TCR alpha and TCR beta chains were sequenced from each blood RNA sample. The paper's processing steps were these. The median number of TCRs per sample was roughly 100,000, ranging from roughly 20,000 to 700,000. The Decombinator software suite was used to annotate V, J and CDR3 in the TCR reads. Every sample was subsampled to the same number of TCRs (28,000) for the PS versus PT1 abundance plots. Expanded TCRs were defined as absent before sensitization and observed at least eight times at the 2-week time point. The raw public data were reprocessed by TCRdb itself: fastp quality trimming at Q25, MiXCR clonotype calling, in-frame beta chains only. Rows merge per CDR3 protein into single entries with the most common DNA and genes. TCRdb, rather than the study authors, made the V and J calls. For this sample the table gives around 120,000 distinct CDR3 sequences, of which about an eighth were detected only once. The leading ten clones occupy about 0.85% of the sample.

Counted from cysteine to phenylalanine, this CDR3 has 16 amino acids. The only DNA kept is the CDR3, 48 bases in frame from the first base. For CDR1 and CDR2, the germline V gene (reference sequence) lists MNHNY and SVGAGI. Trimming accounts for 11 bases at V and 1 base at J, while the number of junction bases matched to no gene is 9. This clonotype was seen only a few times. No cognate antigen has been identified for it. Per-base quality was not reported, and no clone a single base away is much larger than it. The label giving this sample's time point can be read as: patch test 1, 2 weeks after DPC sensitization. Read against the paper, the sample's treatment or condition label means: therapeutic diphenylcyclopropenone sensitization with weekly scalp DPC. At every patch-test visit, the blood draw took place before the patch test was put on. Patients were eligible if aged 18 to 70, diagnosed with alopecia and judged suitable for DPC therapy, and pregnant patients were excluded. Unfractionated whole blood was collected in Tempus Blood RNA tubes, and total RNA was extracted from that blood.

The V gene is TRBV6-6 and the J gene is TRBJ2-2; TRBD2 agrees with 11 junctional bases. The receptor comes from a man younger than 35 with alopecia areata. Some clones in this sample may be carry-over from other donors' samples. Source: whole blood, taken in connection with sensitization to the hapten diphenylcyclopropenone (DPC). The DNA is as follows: TGTGCCGCCAAGCGGACTAGCGGGTTGAACACCGGGGAGCTGTTTTTT. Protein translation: CAAKRTSGLNTGELFF.